These 27 T cell receptor beta chains were sequenced from one sample in a study of blood T cell repertoires in COVID-19. Profiling relied on immunoSEQ multiplex PCR, and the TCRdb table lists in-frame clones only, not all of them. Of 250,000 to 300,000 clones listed, more than 75% are singletons. The sample comprised PBMCs or T cells enriched from blood (not recorded which). The receptor set was obtained from a woman in her fifties or sixties who had been exposed to COVID-19.

In this sample, this clone turned up a few times. The V and J genes are TRBV2 and TRBJ1-5; no clear D gene. The CDR3 has 13 residues. The V gene's germline CDR1 is SNHLY and CDR2 FYNNEI. Trimming took 6 bases from V and 7 from J, leaving 13 bases between them. For the CDR3, the DNA is TGTGCCAGCAGAGGGTCTCCGGGGCAGCCCCAGCATTTT. As protein: CASRGSPGQPQHF.

The J gene is TRBJ1-2, the V gene TRBV2, with 8 bases aligning to TRBD1. Germline lookup yields CDR1 SNHLY and CDR2 FYNNEI. The junction had 6 bases not matched to a gene; V was cut back by 2 bases and J by 4 bases. This CDR3 has 15 residues. Here the CDR3 DNA reads TGTGCCAGCAGTGAACAGGGGGCTTTTATCTATGGCTACACCTTC. Its translation is CASSEQGAFIYGYTF.

The V call is TRBV20-1, the J call TRBJ1-2; D is possibly TRBD1 (5 bases). The CDR3 totals 11 residues. The V and J ends lost 5 bases and 13 bases respectively, with 17 bases between them. CDR1 and CDR2 (germline): DFQATT, SNEGSKA (reference sequence). Here the CDR3 DNA reads TGCAGTGCTGATCAGGGCGTAATCGGCACCTTC. Translation gives CSADQGVIGTF.

J is TRBJ2-3 and V is TRBV9, with 8 bases matching TRBD2. The CDR3 is 17 amino acids. The germline CDR1 and CDR2 sequences are SGDLS and YYNGEE. The V and J ends lost 0 bases and 3 bases, in that order; junction bases with no gene match: 9. The CDR3 here is CASSVDVAGGLTDTQYF. The CDR3 nucleotides read TGTGCCAGCAGCGTAGATGTCGCGGGGGGCTTAACAGATACGCAGTATTTT.

The rearrangement joins TRBV7-2 to TRBJ1-4; TRBD1 matches 7 bases. CDR1 SGHTA and CDR2 FQGNSA come from the germline V gene. This CDR3 is built from 13 residues. V trimming: 3 bases; J trimming: 8 bases; junction bases outside the gene matches: 3. The chain's CDR3 is CASSLVGGEKLFF. The CDR3 nucleotides read TGTGCCAGCAGCTTGGTAGGGGGCGAAAAACTGTTTTTT.

The chain couples TRBV12-5 to TRBJ1-6; weak D call: TRBD1 (5 bases). Germline V gene sequence: CDR1 LGHNT, CDR2 FRNRAP. The length of the CDR3 is 11 residues. The V and J ends lost 6 bases and 14 bases respectively, with 11 bases between them. The CDR3 protein is CASGGGTTLHF. The DNA for the CDR3 is TGTGCTAGTGGGGGCGGGACGACCCTCCACTTT.

V is TRBV9 and J is TRBJ2-3; tentatively, D is TRBD2 (6 bases). This CDR3 has 16 amino acids. Germline-derived CDR1 and CDR2 are SGDLS and YYNGEE. V was pared by 3 bases and J by 4 bases, with 18 bases between. CDR3 coding DNA: TGTGCCAGCAGCGCCCGGGGAGGAGCGATCGCAGATACGCAGTATTTT. Translated: CASSARGGAIADTQYF.

V and J are TRBV4-2 and TRBJ1-2, with D unclear. V was clipped by 0 bases and J by 5 bases, with 13 bases between them. The CDR3 has 15 amino acids. Germline V gene lookup returns CDR1 LGHNA and CDR2 YNFKEQ. The CDR3 sequence: CASSQDAGNKYGYTF. CDR3 sequence (DNA): TGTGCCAGCAGCCAAGATGCGGGGAACAAATATGGCTACACCTTC.

J is TRBJ1-1 and V is TRBV7-8, with D perhaps TRBD1 (5 bases). The CDR3 spans 16 residues. CDR1 is SGHVS, CDR2 FQNEAQ, per germline. Between the trimmed V and J ends, which lost 0 bases and 11 bases, there was a span of 22 bases. The CDR3 DNA reads as TGTGCCAGCAGCTTAGCGGCTCCTGGGACTGCCAGAGCGGCTTTCTTT. Its protein is CASSLAAPGTARAAFF.

The chain uses TRBV19 and TRBJ2-5, with D possibly matching TRBD1 (6 bases). V gave up 6 bases and J gave up 4 bases, with 18 bases separating them. There are 15 residues in the CDR3. Germline lookup yields CDR1 LNHDA and CDR2 SQIVND (reference sequence). CDR3 sequence: CASSPHLAQGETQYF. In DNA, the CDR3 is TGTGCCAGTAGCCCACACCTCGCACAGGGAGAGACCCAGTACTTC.

The chain links TRBV30 to TRBJ2-5; 8 nucleotides match TRBD1. The CDR3 sequence is 12 residues long. Trimming took 0 bases from V and 10 from J; bases not matched to a gene: 4. CDR1 is GTSNPN and CDR2 is SVGIG in the germline V gene (reference sequence). The CDR3 reads CAWSVQGAHQYF. CDR3 bases: TGTGCCTGGAGTGTCCAGGGGGCGCACCAGTACTTC.

This rearrangement joins TRBV25-1 to TRBJ2-7; the D gene is possibly TRBD1 (5 bases). Germline CDR1 is MGHDK and CDR2 is SYGVNS. Trimming took off 2 bases at V and 2 bases at J, with 7 bases between the two ends. CDR3 size: 13 residues. The CDR3 loop reads CASSEQGTYEQYF. CDR3 nucleotides: TGTGCCAGCAGTGAACAGGGTACCTACGAGCAGTACTTC.

J is TRBJ2-1 and V is TRBV29-1; 12 positions agree with TRBD1. From germline, CDR1 is SQVTM and CDR2 ANQGSEA. After removal of 5 bases from V and 7 bases from J, the junction contained 6 bases not matched to a gene. This CDR3 has 14 residues. The CDR3 nucleotides read TGCAGCGTTCCGGGACAGGGGGCCCCAAATGAGCAGTTCTTC. Translated, it gives CSVPGQGAPNEQFF.

This clone showed up just once. The same CDR3 is also encoded by other DNA sequences in this sample. The chain uses TRBV27 and TRBJ1-3, with 7 bases identical to TRBD1. The CDR3 is 15 amino acids. Germline trimming cut 5 bases from V and 2 bases from J; bases unmatched to any gene: 6. From germline, CDR1 is MNHEY and CDR2 SMNVEV (reference sequence). The CDR3 nucleotides are TGTGCCAGCAGTCCCCTACAGGGGACTGGAAACACCATATATTTT. Translation: CASSPLQGTGNTIYF.

The V call is TRBV10-3, the J call TRBJ2-2; TRBD1 is a possible D gene (5 bases). With 0 bases removed from V and 0 bases from J, the gap between germline ends came to 5 bases. CDR1 and CDR2 from the germline V gene are ENHRY and SYGVKD. The CDR3 is 15 amino acids. The CDR3 nucleotides are TGTGCCATCAGTGAGTCGACAGCGAACACCGGGGAGCTGTTTTTT. Its translation is CAISESTANTGELFF.

The chain uses TRBV14 and TRBJ1-1; D may be TRBD1 (6 bases). Per germline, CDR1 SGHDN and CDR2 FVKESK. Trimming stripped 1 base from V and 6 bases from J, with 15 bases between. This CDR3 is built from 15 residues. The CDR3 sequence is CASSQVGAYGAEAFF. CDR3 nucleotides: TGTGCCAGCAGCCAAGTGGGGGCGTACGGGGCTGAAGCTTTCTTT.

The rearrangement uses TRBV27 and TRBJ2-3; D is undetermined. There are 13 residues in the CDR3. CDR1 and CDR2 (germline): MNHEY, SMNVEV (reference sequence). Between the trimmed V and J ends, which lost 8 bases and 1 base, there was a span of 10 bases. The CDR3 DNA follows: TGTGCCAGCGGGCGTCAGGGCACAGATACGCAGTATTTT. It yields the protein CASGRQGTDTQYF.

In this sample, this clone turned up a few times. CDR3: CASSAYRVQETQYF. The CDR3 coding sequence is TGTGCCAGCAGCGCCTACAGGGTGCAAGAGACCCAGTACTTC. The rearrangement joins TRBV7-8 to TRBJ2-5; maybe TRBD1 (6 bases). The CDR3 runs to 14 residues. The germline gives CDR1 SGHVS, CDR2 FQNEAQ. V lost 5 bases to trimming and J lost 2 bases, with 12 bases between them.

The chain carries TRBV2 and TRBJ1-5; D gene ambiguous. The CDR3 length is 12 residues. Trimming took 7 bases from V and 8 from J, leaving 12 bases between them. CDR1 is SNHLY and CDR2 is FYNNEI in the germline V gene. The CDR3: CASKTRLEPQHF. CDR3 nucleotide sequence: TGTGCCAGCAAGACCAGGCTTGAGCCCCAGCATTTT.

The chain couples TRBV3-1 (or the pseudogene TRBV3-2) to TRBJ2-1; 10 nucleotides agree with TRBD2. CDR3 length: 17 residues. CDR1 and CDR2 from the germline V gene are LGHDT and YNNKEL (reference sequence). V was clipped by 4 bases and J by 0 bases; unmatched bases: 6. CDR3 in DNA: TGTGCCAGCAGCCGAGGACTAGCGGACTACTCCTACAATGAGCAGTTCTTC. This translates into CASSRGLADYSYNEQFF.

The chain employs TRBV6-6 and TRBJ1-5, with D maybe TRBD1 (5 bases). Germline V lookup: CDR1 MNHNY, CDR2 SVGAGI (reference sequence). The CDR3 contains 15 residues. Trimming removed 7 bases from V and 4 bases from J, with 17 bases in between. Here the CDR3 reads CASTGGSGQNQPQHF. The CDR3 DNA follows: TGTGCCAGCACGGGGGGTAGTGGGCAAAATCAGCCCCAGCATTTT.

In DNA form, the CDR3 reads TGTGCCAGCAAATACGCAGACTATGGCTACACCTTC. This sequence encodes CASKYADYGYTF. The chain is built from TRBV6-5 and TRBJ1-2; D is unresolved. The CDR3 is 12 amino acids. Per germline, CDR1 MNHEY and CDR2 SVGAGI. V was clipped by 7 bases and J by 3 bases, with 9 bases between them.

The chain couples TRBV7-2 to TRBJ1-1, with D hard to call. V was pared by 0 bases and J by 5 bases, with 16 bases between. Germline V gene sequence: CDR1 SGHTA, CDR2 FQGNSA. This CDR3 is built from 16 residues. The CDR3 DNA reads TGTGCCAGCAGCTTAGCGCTCGGGGTGACGGGGACTGAAGCTTTCTTT. Protein sequence: CASSLALGVTGTEAFF.

The genes are TRBV3-1 (or the pseudogene TRBV3-2) and TRBJ1-5; perhaps TRBD1 as D (6 bases). The germline gives CDR1 LGHDT, CDR2 YNNKEL (reference sequence). Trimming took 4 bases from V and 0 from J, leaving 22 bases between them. The CDR3 length is 19 residues. For the CDR3, the DNA is TGTGCCAGCAGCCGACTACAGGGTCCGTCTTACCTTAGCAATCAGCCCCAGCATTTT. The encoded protein is CASSRLQGPSYLSNQPQHF.

A single count supports this clone. The chain uses TRBV28 and TRBJ2-1; 7 nucleotides align to TRBD2. The CDR3 runs to 16 residues. With 2 bases clipped from V and 0 bases from J, the junction kept 4 bases outside the gene matches. Germline V lookup: CDR1 MDHEN, CDR2 SYDVKM. The CDR3: CASSLEAGLSYNEQFF. The CDR3 DNA reads as TGTGCCAGCAGTTTAGAAGCGGGGCTCTCCTACAATGAGCAGTTCTTC. The full variable domain, with the rest looked up from reference TRBV28 and TRBJ2-1, is DVKVTQSSRYLVKRTGEKVFLECVQDMDHENMFWYRQDPGLGLRLIYFSYDVKMKEKGDIPEGYSVSREKKERFSLILESASTNQTSMYLCASSLEAGLSYNEQFFGPGTRLTVL.

The chain links TRBV23-1 to TRBJ1-5, with 7 positions matching TRBD1. TRBV23-1 is reported as an ORF; its role is uncertain. This CDR3 spans 16 amino acids. Trimming at V came to 4 bases and at J to 1 base, leaving 7 bases not matched to a gene. The CDR3 DNA follows: TGCGCCAGCAGTCCCCTGGGGGGACAGAGCAATCAGCCCCAGCATTTT. Translated, it gives CASSPLGGQSNQPQHF.

The V call is TRBV28, the J call TRBJ1-1; the D gene is possibly TRBD1 (5 bases). The CDR3 consists of 15 residues. Between the trimmed V and J ends, which lost 8 bases and 1 base, there was a span of 17 bases. Germline V gene lookup returns CDR1 MDHEN and CDR2 SYDVKM. CDR3 in amino acids: CASPQGGMENTEAFF. In DNA, the CDR3 is TGTGCCAGCCCCCAGGGAGGTATGGAGAACACTGAAGCTTTCTTT.